This paragraph covers one TCR beta chain sequence. This specimen belongs to a study of control samples from healthy donors and cancer patients. This table comes from immunoSEQ multiplex PCR, and its TCRdb copy is limited to in-frame clones, with some not included. This sample has about 160,000 clones, with over 85% found just once. CDR1 SGHRS and CDR2 YFSETQ come from the germline V gene. This CDR3 contains 15 residues. The ends were cut back, 0 bases at V and 4 bases at J, with 8 bases in the middle. The V call is TRBV5-1, the J call TRBJ2-6, with D unclear. The receptor comes from a man aged 25 to 45 in good health. The sequencing input was blood. CDR3 sequence (DNA): TGCGCCAGCAGCTTGGCCGGAGCCGGGGCCAACGTCCTGACTTTC. It is translated as CASSLAGAGANVLTF.